The TCR beta chain described here comes from a study of PD-1 blockade in classical Hodgkin lymphoma. Study-level points and caveats: It was among complete responders that baseline diversity resembled that of newly diagnosed patients. CD4+ TCR diversity climbed significantly by C4D1, unlike CD8+ TCR diversity. Healthy donors were reported to have higher baseline TCR diversity than newly diagnosed patients.

The table came from immunoSEQ multiplex PCR; TCRdb's copy has only in-frame clones and leaves some out. The top ten hold over 9.5% of the sample, which has some 13,000 clones, around 92% seen once. The V gene's germline CDR1 is SGHRS and CDR2 YFSETQ. V shed 8 bases and J shed 4 bases, with 18 bases lying between them. The CDR3 has 14 amino acids. Note on this clone: Its antigen remains unknown.

There was relapse after autologous stem cell transplantation in every patient, and there was variation in brentuximab vedotin exposure. This receptor was obtained from a human donor with classical Hodgkin lymphoma. The material was peripheral blood mononuclear cells (PBMCs), obtained at baseline. The chain links TRBV5-1 to TRBJ1-1, with a tentative D call TRBD1 (5 bases). The CDR3 reads CASKAGPGSTEAFF. CDR3 in DNA: TGCGCCAGTAAAGCGGGGCCCGGCAGCACTGAAGCTTTCTTT.